This entry concerns a single TCR beta chain. The sample is drawn from a study of blood T cell repertoires in COVID-19. Study details: COVID-19 samples, acute and convalescent, were from the United States, Italy and Spain.

In the original processing: Nucleated cell number was recorded as an estimate derived from reference gene primer amplification. The table came from immunoSEQ multiplex PCR; TCRdb's copy has only in-frame clones and leaves some out. D and trimming were read from the DNA, whereas the V and J calls and clone size are those reported in that table. The repertoire includes under 95,000 clones, around 87% of them detected once, and over 5% sits in the top ten. CDR1 and CDR2 from the germline V gene are SGDLS and YYNGEE. The CDR3 has 17 residues. V was pared by 0 bases and J by 3 bases, with 7 bases of the junction left unmatched.

This chain connects TRBV9 to TRBJ2-2; 8 bases line up with TRBD2. The sample was peripheral blood. This TCR derives from a man aged 35 to 55 with acute or convalescent COVID-19. CDR3 coding DNA: TGTGCCAGCAGCGTAGGATCTGGGACTAGTCACACCGGGGAGCTGTTTTTT. This sequence encodes CASSVGSGTSHTGELFF. The entire variable domain, with the rest obtained from reference TRBV9 and TRBJ2-2, is as follows: DSGVTQTPKHLITATGQRVTLRCSPRSGDLSVYWYQQSLDQGLQFLIQYYNGEERAKGNILERFSAQQFPDLHSELNLSSLELGDSALYFCASSVGSGTSHTGELFFGEGSRLTVL.